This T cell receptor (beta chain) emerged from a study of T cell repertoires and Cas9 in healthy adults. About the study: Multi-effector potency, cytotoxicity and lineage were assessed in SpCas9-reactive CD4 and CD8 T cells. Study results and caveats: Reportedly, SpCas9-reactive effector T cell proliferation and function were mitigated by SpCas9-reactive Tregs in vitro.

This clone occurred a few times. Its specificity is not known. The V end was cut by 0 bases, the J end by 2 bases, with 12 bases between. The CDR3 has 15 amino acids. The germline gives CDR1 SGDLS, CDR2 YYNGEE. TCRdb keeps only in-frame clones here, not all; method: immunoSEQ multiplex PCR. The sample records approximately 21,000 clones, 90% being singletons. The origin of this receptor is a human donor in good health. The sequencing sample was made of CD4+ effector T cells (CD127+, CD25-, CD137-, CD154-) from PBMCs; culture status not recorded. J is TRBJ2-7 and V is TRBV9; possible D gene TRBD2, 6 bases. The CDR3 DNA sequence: TGTGCCAGCAGCGTAGAGGAGGGGCAGACCTACGAGCAGTACTTC. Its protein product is CASSVEEGQTYEQYF.